This is a list of T cell receptor beta chains from one sample in a study of PD-L1 blockade in urothelial cancer. Profiled with immunoSEQ multiplex PCR; TCRdb holds only in-frame clones, not every one. The sample has some 80,000 clones; around four fifths are singletons. The specimen comprised PBMCs, sampled around atezolizumab (anti-PD-L1) treatment. These TCRs come from a middle-aged man with urothelial cancer. CDR3s include the opening cysteine and the closing phenylalanine or tryptophan. Each record gives: CDR3 DNA, CDR3 protein, D gene, clone size, J gene, V gene. A D gene is named only where the DNA matches it firmly. Where a row states a size, it is once, few, many or the class of an expanded clone; other rows omit it.

cdr3_nt: TGTGCCAGCACCCCCGGACTGAGCACAGATACGCAGTATTTT
cdr3_aa: CASTPGLSTDTQYF
d_call: -
clone_size: -
j_call: TRBJ2-3
v_call: TRBV28

cdr3_nt: TGTGCCAGCAGTCGCGAGAGGTATGGCTACACCTTC
cdr3_aa: CASSRERYGYTF
d_call: -
clone_size: -
j_call: TRBJ1-2
v_call: TRBV28

cdr3_nt: TGCGCCAGCAGCCAAATAGCCGGAGGTCGATTAGGAGAGACCCAGTACTTC
cdr3_aa: CASSQIAGGRLGETQYF
d_call: -
clone_size: -
j_call: TRBJ2-5
v_call: TRBV4-3

cdr3_nt: TGTGCCAGCAGCTTACCCCTAGGCGCCTATGGCTACACCTTC
cdr3_aa: CASSLPLGAYGYTF
d_call: -
clone_size: once
j_call: TRBJ1-2
v_call: TRBV7-9

cdr3_nt: TGTGCCAGCAGTTTATACAAGGAGGGGTTCGACGAGCAGTACTTC
cdr3_aa: CASSLYKEGFDEQYF
d_call: -
clone_size: -
j_call: TRBJ2-7
v_call: TRBV27

cdr3_nt: TGTGCCAGCAGTTTAAGGGGGATCGCCGGAAACACCATATATTTT
cdr3_aa: CASSLRGIAGNTIYF
d_call: -
clone_size: -
j_call: TRBJ1-3
v_call: TRBV28

cdr3_nt: TGTGCCAGCAGTTTAGGACAGAGCTACGAGCAGTACTTC
cdr3_aa: CASSLGQSYEQYF
d_call: -
clone_size: -
j_call: TRBJ2-7
v_call: TRBV27

cdr3_nt: TGTGCCAGCAGTTTCGTGCCGGGACAGGGTGGTAATGAGCAGTTCTTC
cdr3_aa: CASSFVPGQGGNEQFF
d_call: TRBD1
clone_size: -
j_call: TRBJ2-1
v_call: TRBV11-2

cdr3_nt: TGTGCCAGCTCACTCGGACAGGGCCAGGGTCAGCCCCAGCATTTT
cdr3_aa: CASSLGQGQGQPQHF
d_call: TRBD1
clone_size: -
j_call: TRBJ1-5
v_call: TRBV18

cdr3_nt: TGTGCCAGCAGTTTTTCAGGCGTGCAGTACTTC
cdr3_aa: CASSFSGVQYF
d_call: -
clone_size: -
j_call: TRBJ2-7
v_call: TRBV6-5

cdr3_nt: TGTGCCAGCAGCCCTCAACAGGGGTATGGCTACACCTTC
cdr3_aa: CASSPQQGYGYTF
d_call: TRBD1
clone_size: -
j_call: TRBJ1-2
v_call: TRBV9

cdr3_nt: TGTGCCAGCAGCTTTGGACAGGAGGACTACGAGCAGTACTTC
cdr3_aa: CASSFGQEDYEQYF
d_call: TRBD1
clone_size: -
j_call: TRBJ2-7
v_call: TRBV5-6

cdr3_nt: TGTGCCAGTAGGGGTTTAGGACAGGGGCCTAACTATGGCTACACCTTC
cdr3_aa: CASRGLGQGPNYGYTF
d_call: TRBD1
clone_size: -
j_call: TRBJ1-2
v_call: TRBV27

cdr3_nt: TGTGCCAGCACGCCAGCCTACGAGCAGTACTTC
cdr3_aa: CASTPAYEQYF
d_call: -
clone_size: -
j_call: TRBJ2-7
v_call: TRBV7-3

cdr3_nt: TGTGCCAGCAGCTTGATCGACAGAGCAATGGAGGAGCAGTACTTC
cdr3_aa: CASSLIDRAMEEQYF
d_call: -
clone_size: -
j_call: TRBJ2-7
v_call: TRBV5-4

cdr3_nt: TGTGCCTGGAGTGATGCTAGCGGGAGCTCCTACAATGAGCAGTTCTTC
cdr3_aa: CAWSDASGSSYNEQFF
d_call: TRBD2
clone_size: -
j_call: TRBJ2-1
v_call: TRBV30

cdr3_nt: TGTGCCAGCAGCCCCGGGACGCGACAGGGAAGGGGATTTGAAGCTTTCTTT
cdr3_aa: CASSPGTRQGRGFEAFF
d_call: TRBD1
clone_size: -
j_call: TRBJ1-1
v_call: TRBV27

cdr3_nt: TGTGCCAGCAGGACAGGGCCGTTAAGCGGTGAAAAACTGTTTTTT
cdr3_aa: CASRTGPLSGEKLFF
d_call: TRBD1
clone_size: -
j_call: TRBJ1-4
v_call: TRBV28

cdr3_nt: TGTGCCAGCAGCAATACAGGGGTGGCCTACGAGCAGTACTTC
cdr3_aa: CASSNTGVAYEQYF
d_call: TRBD1
clone_size: few
j_call: TRBJ2-7
v_call: TRBV7-2

cdr3_nt: TGTGCCAGTAGTATAATGTCTAGGGGAGGCTACACCTTC
cdr3_aa: CASSIMSRGGYTF
d_call: -
clone_size: -
j_call: TRBJ1-2
v_call: TRBV19

cdr3_nt: TGTGCCAGCAGCTTGGGCGGGAGCTTCGAAAACATTCAGTACTTC
cdr3_aa: CASSLGGSFENIQYF
d_call: TRBD2
clone_size: -
j_call: TRBJ2-4
v_call: TRBV7-2

cdr3_nt: TGTGCCAGCAGCTTAATGAGGGCTTCTAGCACAGATACGCAGTATTTT
cdr3_aa: CASSLMRASSTDTQYF
d_call: -
clone_size: -
j_call: TRBJ2-3
v_call: TRBV11-2

cdr3_nt: TGTGCCAGTAGTATGTGGCAGGGGAATGAAAAACTGTTTTTT
cdr3_aa: CASSMWQGNEKLFF
d_call: -
clone_size: -
j_call: TRBJ1-4
v_call: TRBV19

cdr3_nt: TGCAGCGTTGGTTGGCGGGGGGACCAAGAGACCCAGTACTTC
cdr3_aa: CSVGWRGDQETQYF
d_call: TRBD2
clone_size: -
j_call: TRBJ2-5
v_call: TRBV29-1

cdr3_nt: TGTGCCAGCAGCTTGTTAGAGCAGTTCTTC
cdr3_aa: CASSLLEQFF
d_call: -
clone_size: -
j_call: TRBJ2-1
v_call: TRBV5-8

cdr3_nt: TGTGCCAGCAGTACACCAGGGTTGTACAATGAGCAGTTCTTC
cdr3_aa: CASSTPGLYNEQFF
d_call: -
clone_size: -
j_call: TRBJ2-1
v_call: TRBV27

cdr3_nt: TGCGCCAGCAGCTTGGGGACAAGAGATGGCTACACCTTC
cdr3_aa: CASSLGTRDGYTF
d_call: -
clone_size: -
j_call: TRBJ1-2
v_call: TRBV5-1

cdr3_nt: TGTGCCAGCAGCGCAGGGTACGAGCAGTACTTC
cdr3_aa: CASSAGYEQYF
d_call: -
clone_size: -
j_call: TRBJ2-7
v_call: TRBV6-6

cdr3_nt: TGCGCCAGCAGTGAGGGGGGGACAGGGGGCCTGGGGGAGCTGTTTTTT
cdr3_aa: CASSEGGTGGLGELFF
d_call: TRBD1
clone_size: -
j_call: TRBJ2-2
v_call: TRBV10-2

cdr3_nt: TGTGCCAGCAGTGTGACCGGGGTTGATGAGCAGTTCTTC
cdr3_aa: CASSVTGVDEQFF
d_call: -
clone_size: -
j_call: TRBJ2-1
v_call: TRBV2

cdr3_nt: TGCGCCAGCAGCTTGGAATTGCAGAGCTACACCTTC
cdr3_aa: CASSLELQSYTF
d_call: -
clone_size: few
j_call: TRBJ1-2
v_call: TRBV5-1

cdr3_nt: TGCGCCAGCAGCTTGGTACCGGGGGTAGCGGGCAGGTTCCAAGAGACCCAGTACTTC
cdr3_aa: CASSLVPGVAGRFQETQYF
d_call: TRBD2
clone_size: -
j_call: TRBJ2-5
v_call: TRBV5-1

cdr3_nt: TGTGCCAGCAGCTTAGATCCTTGGGGAGGTGGGGAAAAACTGTTTTTT
cdr3_aa: CASSLDPWGGGEKLFF
d_call: -
clone_size: -
j_call: TRBJ1-4
v_call: TRBV7-6

cdr3_nt: TGTGCCAGCAGCCAAAGGGGGGGTTTGGACACTGAAGCTTTCTTT
cdr3_aa: CASSQRGGLDTEAFF
d_call: -
clone_size: -
j_call: TRBJ1-1
v_call: TRBV6-1

cdr3_nt: TGTGCCAGCAGCAAAGCACAAGGGGGCCAAGAGACCCAGTACTTC
cdr3_aa: CASSKAQGGQETQYF
d_call: -
clone_size: once
j_call: TRBJ2-5
v_call: TRBV21-1

cdr3_nt: TGTGCCAGCAGCTCCTCCGGGACTAGTAAAGAGACCCAGTACTTC
cdr3_aa: CASSSSGTSKETQYF
d_call: TRBD2
clone_size: -
j_call: TRBJ2-5
v_call: TRBV11-2

cdr3_nt: TGCGCCAGCAGCTGGACTAGCGGGAGGGCCGAAGAGCAGTACTTC
cdr3_aa: CASSWTSGRAEEQYF
d_call: TRBD2
clone_size: -
j_call: TRBJ2-7
v_call: TRBV5-1

cdr3_nt: TGCGCCAGCAGCCTAAGCGGAGGGGAGGCTGAAGCTTTCTTT
cdr3_aa: CASSLSGGEAEAFF
d_call: -
clone_size: -
j_call: TRBJ1-1
v_call: TRBV4-3

cdr3_nt: TGTGCCAGGCAGGGGGACTGGACTCACACCCACACTGAAGCTTTCTTT
cdr3_aa: CARQGDWTHTHTEAFF
d_call: TRBD1
clone_size: -
j_call: TRBJ1-1
v_call: TRBV19

cdr3_nt: TGTGCCAGCAGTACTAGCGGGGTCCTTAACTACGAGCAGTACTTC
cdr3_aa: CASSTSGVLNYEQYF
d_call: TRBD2
clone_size: -
j_call: TRBJ2-7
v_call: TRBV7-9

cdr3_nt: TGTGCCAGCAGTCCCGACAGGGGGGCCTACGAGCAGTACTTC
cdr3_aa: CASSPDRGAYEQYF
d_call: TRBD1
clone_size: -
j_call: TRBJ2-7
v_call: TRBV28

cdr3_nt: TGTGCCAGTAGTAGGGAGGATCGTGAAGCTTTCTTT
cdr3_aa: CASSREDREAFF
d_call: -
clone_size: -
j_call: TRBJ1-1
v_call: TRBV19

cdr3_nt: TGCAGCGTTGGACTAGCGGGAGGGAAGGGCGATACGCAGTATTTT
cdr3_aa: CSVGLAGGKGDTQYF
d_call: TRBD2
clone_size: few
j_call: TRBJ2-3
v_call: TRBV29-1

cdr3_nt: TGTGCCAGCAGTGATCCCGCGGGACAGGGGGCTGATACGCAGTATTTT
cdr3_aa: CASSDPAGQGADTQYF
d_call: TRBD1
clone_size: few
j_call: TRBJ2-3
v_call: TRBV2

cdr3_nt: TGTGCCAGCAGTCCTAGCGGGAGTGTGTCCTACGAGCAGTACTTC
cdr3_aa: CASSPSGSVSYEQYF
d_call: TRBD2
clone_size: -
j_call: TRBJ2-7
v_call: TRBV6-5

cdr3_nt: TGCGCCAGCAGCATGCTAGGCAATGAGCAGTTCTTC
cdr3_aa: CASSMLGNEQFF
d_call: -
clone_size: -
j_call: TRBJ2-1
v_call: TRBV5-1

cdr3_nt: TGTGCCAGCAGTGGAGGGCGGGACAGGGTAAGCTACGAGCAGTACTTC
cdr3_aa: CASSGGRDRVSYEQYF
d_call: TRBD1
clone_size: -
j_call: TRBJ2-7
v_call: TRBV6-1

cdr3_nt: TGTGCCAGCAGCTTGATTGCCAGATTCTACTATGGCTACACCTTC
cdr3_aa: CASSLIARFYYGYTF
d_call: -
clone_size: -
j_call: TRBJ1-2
v_call: TRBV5-6

cdr3_nt: TGTGCCAGCAATCCCTCCGGGAGCACTGAAGCTTTCTTT
cdr3_aa: CASNPSGSTEAFF
d_call: -
clone_size: few
j_call: TRBJ1-1
v_call: TRBV6-1

cdr3_nt: TGTGCCAGCAGCCAAAAAGGGGTCTTGGGGGCGCCCCAGCATTTT
cdr3_aa: CASSQKGVLGAPQHF
d_call: -
clone_size: once
j_call: TRBJ1-5
v_call: TRBV7-8

cdr3_nt: TGTGCCAGCAGTCCCCTCGGGGTGAGCGGTTCCTCCTACGAGCAGTACTTC
cdr3_aa: CASSPLGVSGSSYEQYF
d_call: -
clone_size: -
j_call: TRBJ2-7
v_call: TRBV27

cdr3_nt: TGTGCCAGCAGTTTATGGGGGGAGGGAAAGTCGAAGACCCAGTACTTC
cdr3_aa: CASSLWGEGKSKTQYF
d_call: TRBD2
clone_size: -
j_call: TRBJ2-5
v_call: TRBV28

cdr3_nt: TGTGCCAGCAGCTTAGGATTCAGGAGGGATACGCAGTATTTT
cdr3_aa: CASSLGFRRDTQYF
d_call: -
clone_size: -
j_call: TRBJ2-3
v_call: TRBV7-9

cdr3_nt: TGTGCCGGTCAGGGGGCAGGCAATCAGCCCCAGCATTTT
cdr3_aa: CAGQGAGNQPQHF
d_call: TRBD1
clone_size: few
j_call: TRBJ1-5
v_call: TRBV6-1

cdr3_nt: TGTGCCAGCAGCTTGGGACCCGGGACAGGGCGGCGGGAGACCCAGTACTTC
cdr3_aa: CASSLGPGTGRRETQYF
d_call: TRBD1
clone_size: -
j_call: TRBJ2-5
v_call: TRBV5-5

cdr3_nt: TGTGCCAGCAGCTTCCCGTCTGGGGCGGCGGGGGAGCAGTACTTC
cdr3_aa: CASSFPSGAAGEQYF
d_call: -
clone_size: -
j_call: TRBJ2-7
v_call: TRBV5-4

cdr3_nt: TGTGCCAGCAGTTTATGGGCAGGGGGCGTGAACACTGAAGCTTTCTTT
cdr3_aa: CASSLWAGGVNTEAFF
d_call: TRBD1
clone_size: -
j_call: TRBJ1-1
v_call: TRBV27

cdr3_nt: TGTGCCAGTAGTAGGGGCGGGAGCAACAATGAGCAGTTCTTC
cdr3_aa: CASSRGGSNNEQFF
d_call: TRBD2
clone_size: -
j_call: TRBJ2-1
v_call: TRBV19

cdr3_nt: TGCAGCGTTGTCGGCGGGGCCAGCACAGATACGCAGTATTTT
cdr3_aa: CSVVGGASTDTQYF
d_call: -
clone_size: once
j_call: TRBJ2-3
v_call: TRBV29-1